Each of the 28 T cell receptor beta chains below was sequenced from the same sample in a study of technical replicates of blood from several donors. Profiled with immunoSEQ multiplex PCR; TCRdb holds only in-frame clones, not every one. The sample gives tens of thousands of clones, about 91% of which show up once; 0.27% is in the top ten. Sequencing was performed on T cells isolated from PBMCs. The receptors come from a human donor in good health.

The genes are TRBV28 and TRBJ2-5, with TRBD2 as a possible D gene (5 bases). Germline loops: CDR1 MDHEN, CDR2 SYDVKM. CDR3 size: 14 residues. The V end lost 6 bases, the J end lost 0 bases, and 11 bases lay between the germline ends. The CDR3 sequence is CASSVSGDQETQYF. The CDR3, as DNA: TGTGCCAGCAGCGTGAGCGGAGACCAAGAGACCCAGTACTTC.

This clone was detected a few times. The gene calls are TRBV5-4 and TRBJ1-1, with D unresolved. The germline V gene encodes CDR1 SGHNT and CDR2 YYREEE (reference sequence). The CDR3 is 14 amino acids. V was shortened by 4 bases and J by 8 bases, with 18 bases between the two germline ends. The CDR3 loop reads CASSPIETEFEAFF. The DNA for the CDR3 is TGTGCCAGCAGCCCTATCGAAACGGAGTTCGAAGCTTTCTTT.

The chain recombines TRBV6-5 with TRBJ1-2, with a tentative D call TRBD1 (6 bases). Germline lookup yields CDR1 MNHEY and CDR2 SVGAGI. The CDR3 covers 14 residues. Trimming stripped 4 bases from V and 8 bases from J, with 17 bases between. CDR3 residues: CASSSFGGGGGYTF. The CDR3 nucleotides read TGTGCCAGCAGTTCCTTCGGGGGAGGGGGGGGCTACACCTTC.

The chain joins TRBV5-1 to TRBJ2-1; 14 bases match TRBD2. The CDR3 has 18 residues. Germline lookup yields CDR1 SGHRS and CDR2 YFSETQ. With 0 bases clipped from V and 4 bases from J, the junction kept 6 bases outside the gene matches. In DNA form, the CDR3 reads TGCGCCAGCAGCTTGGGACTAGCGGGGGGGGTTCTGTACAATGAGCAGTTCTTC. It specifies CASSLGLAGGVLYNEQFF.

V is TRBV6-5 and J is TRBJ1-4; 7 bases map to TRBD1. CDR1 MNHEY and CDR2 SVGAGI come from the germline V gene. The length of the CDR3 is 14 residues. The junction had 5 bases not matched to a gene; V was cut back by 2 bases and J by 8 bases. Here the CDR3 DNA reads TGTGCCAGCAGTTACCAGGGGGAAGTGGAAAAACTGTTTTTT. It translates to CASSYQGEVEKLFF.

J is TRBJ2-1 and V is TRBV27; 9 bases fit TRBD2. Trimming at V came to 2 bases and at J to 1 base, leaving 3 bases not matched to a gene. This CDR3 spans 16 amino acids. Germline V gene sequence: CDR1 MNHEY, CDR2 SMNVEV (reference sequence). CDR3 nucleotide sequence: TGTGCCAGCAGTTTAATAGCGGGGGTGTCCTACAATGAGCAGTTCTTC. Residues: CASSLIAGVSYNEQFF.

CDR3 sequence (DNA): TGTGCCAGCAGCTTATTGTCTGGGGGGGGAGATACGCAGTATTTT. Translated: CASSLLSGGGDTQYF. J is TRBJ2-3 and V is TRBV11-3, with TRBD2 matching over 7 bases. The junction had 7 bases not matched to a gene; V was cut back by 2 bases and J by 5 bases. Germline assignment: CDR1 SGHNT and CDR2 YENEEA. The CDR3 sequence is 15 residues long.

The chain links TRBV4-1 to TRBJ2-5; TRBD2 matches at 10 bases. There are 15 residues in the CDR3. After removal of 4 bases from V and 2 bases from J, the junction contained 4 bases not matched to a gene. CDR1 MGHRA and CDR2 YSYEKL come from the germline V gene. Written as DNA, the CDR3 is TGCGCCAGCAGCCGCGGGACTAGCGCTCAAGAGACCCAGTACTTC. Translating it yields CASSRGTSAQETQYF.

The CDR3 region is CASSSSAILAKNIQYF. CDR3 in DNA: TGTGCCAGCAGCTCATCTGCGATACTAGCCAAAAACATTCAGTACTTC. V is TRBV7-8 and J is TRBJ2-4; D not resolved. The CDR3 is 16 amino acids. V was pared by 4 bases and J by 0 bases, with 13 bases between. Germline V lookup: CDR1 SGHVS, CDR2 FQNEAQ.

This chain links TRBV28 with TRBJ2-6, with D possibly matching TRBD1 (5 bases). Between the trimmed V and J ends, which lost 1 base and 1 base, there was a span of 14 bases. The CDR3 has 18 residues. From germline, CDR1 is MDHEN and CDR2 SYDVKM. CDR3 sequence (DNA): TGTGCCAGCAGTTTATTATTTGGATACAGGTCTGGGGCCAACGTCCTGACTTTC. It is translated as CASSLLFGYRSGANVLTF.

V is TRBV9 and J is TRBJ1-3, with D perhaps TRBD1 (6 bases). CDR1 and CDR2 (germline): SGDLS, YYNGEE. This CDR3 is built from 18 residues. V lost 3 bases and J lost 0, with 19 bases in between. DNA for the CDR3: TGTGCCAGCAGCGGAAAACAGGGATTGGGACCCTCTGGAAACACCATATATTTT. This sequence encodes CASSGKQGLGPSGNTIYF.

This sequence joins TRBV29-1 and TRBJ1-1; a possible D gene is TRBD1 (6 bases). This CDR3 comprises 16 residues. Trimming pared 7 bases from V and 3 bases from J, leaving 24 bases between. From germline, CDR1 is SQVTM and CDR2 ANQGSEA. CDR3 nucleotide sequence: TGCAGCGCCCGGGGGGCCTCCGTCACTTGGGACACTGAAGCTTTCTTT. As protein: CSARGASVTWDTEAFF.

The CDR3 region is CASSLNQGYYEQYF. The DNA of the CDR3 is TGTGCCAGCTCGCTAAATCAGGGTTATTACGAGCAGTACTTC. V usage is TRBV28 and J usage is TRBJ2-7, with D tentatively TRBD1 (5 bases). V was clipped by 8 bases and J by 4 bases, with 18 bases between them. The germline V gene encodes CDR1 MDHEN and CDR2 SYDVKM. The CDR3 covers 14 residues.

The rearrangement links TRBV4-2 to TRBJ2-7; TRBD2 aligns across 12 bases. Germline V gene data show CDR1 as LGHNA and CDR2 as YNFKEQ. J gave up 0 bases and V 5 bases, and 5 bases lay outside the gene matches. CDR3 length equals 16 residues. CDR3 residues: CASSSGLAGSSYEQYF. In DNA, the CDR3 is TGTGCCAGCAGCTCTGGACTAGCGGGGAGCTCCTACGAGCAGTACTTC.

The chain links TRBV5-1 to TRBJ2-3, with TRBD2 matching 10 bases. With 0 bases clipped from V and 5 bases from J, the junction kept 6 bases outside the gene matches. The germline V gene has CDR1 SGHRS and CDR2 YFSETQ. CDR3 length equals 16 residues. As DNA, the CDR3 is TGCGCCAGCAGCTTGGCCCTAGCGGGGGAAGGAGATACGCAGTATTTT. Translation: CASSLALAGEGDTQYF.

J is TRBJ2-7 and V is TRBV7-9, with 7 bases matching TRBD2. Germline CDR1 reads SEHNR; CDR2 reads FQNEAQ (reference sequence). V was pared by 1 base and J by 6 bases, with 6 bases of the junction left unmatched. This CDR3 has 14 residues. The CDR3 DNA follows: TGTGCCAGCAGCTTAGTGAACTCGGGAGGCGAGCAGTACTTC. Translating gives CASSLVNSGGEQYF. The complete variable domain, with remaining parts taken from reference TRBV7-9 and TRBJ2-7, reads DTGVSQNPRHKITKRGQNVTFRCDPISEHNRLYWYRQTLGQGPEFLTYFQNEAQLEKSRLLSDRFSAERPKGSFSTLEIQRTEQGDSAMYLCASSLVNSGGEQYFGPGTRLTVT.

The chain recombines TRBV18 with TRBJ1-1; TRBD1 is a possible D gene (5 bases). The CDR3 runs to 13 residues. Germline-derived CDR1 and CDR2 are KGHSH and LQKENI. V was cut by 6 bases and J by 1 base, with 9 bases left in between. CDR3 bases: TGTGCCAGCTCTTCGGGGGAGAACACTGAAGCTTTCTTT. As protein: CASSSGENTEAFF. Full variable domain (remainder filled in from reference TRBV18 and TRBJ1-1): NAGVMQNPRHLVRRRGQEARLRCSPMKGHSHVYWYRQLPEEGLKFMVYLQKENIIDESGMPKERFSAEFPKEGPSILRIQQVVRGDSAAYFCASSSGENTEAFFGQGTRLTVV.

The chain carries TRBV7-9 and TRBJ1-1; D unclear. The CDR3 has 13 amino acids. The V and J ends lost 1 base and 1 base respectively, with 4 bases between them. Germline CDR1 SEHNR, CDR2 FQNEAQ (reference sequence). In nucleotides, the CDR3 is TGTGCCAGCAGCTTAGGACAGAACACTGAAGCTTTCTTT. Residues: CASSLGQNTEAFF.

This rearrangement joins TRBV7-3 to TRBJ2-5; TRBD1 agrees at 9 bases. The CDR3 loop spans 13 amino acids. J gave up 3 bases and V 4 bases, and 0 bases lay outside the gene matches. Germline CDR1 reads SGHTA; CDR2 reads FQGTGA. The CDR3 DNA reads TGTGCCAGCAGCTGGGACAGGGAAGAGACCCAGTACTTC. It codes for CASSWDREETQYF.

This chain connects TRBV29-1 to TRBJ2-7; 8 positions agree with TRBD1. Germline CDR1 SQVTM, CDR2 ANQGSEA. The trim removed 3 bases at V and 1 base at J, leaving 5 bases unmatched. The CDR3 is 14 residues long. CDR3 DNA: TGCAGCGTTGAGACTCAGGGGGCATCCTACGAGCAGTACTTC. Residues: CSVETQGASYEQYF.

This clone was detected a few times. The chain employs TRBV5-4 and TRBJ2-3, with a tentative D call TRBD2 (7 bases). V was shortened by 4 bases and J by 2 bases, with 26 bases between the two germline ends. The V gene's germline CDR1 is SGHNT and CDR2 YYREEE (reference sequence). The CDR3 consists of 19 residues. The DNA of the CDR3 is TGTGCCAGCAGCAAGACGGGGGACTACAGGGTTACGGACACAGATACGCAGTATTTT. It codes for CASSKTGDYRVTDTDTQYF.

J is TRBJ2-7 and V is TRBV4-1; 10 bases are a match to TRBD1. The junction had 25 bases not matched to a gene; V was cut back by 0 bases and J by 5 bases. Germline assignment: CDR1 MGHRA and CDR2 YSYEKL. CDR3 length equals 22 residues. This CDR3 is CASSQDSFGIGTGVRVLHEQYF. CDR3 coding DNA: TGCGCCAGCAGCCAAGATTCTTTCGGGATCGGGACAGGGGTTCGAGTTCTCCACGAGCAGTACTTC.

The J gene is TRBJ2-5, the V gene TRBV29-1; TRBD1 agrees at 10 bases. The CDR3 is made up of 15 amino acids. Per the germline V gene, CDR1 is SQVTM and CDR2 is ANQGSEA. V trimming: 7 bases; J trimming: 4 bases; junction bases outside the gene matches: 12. The CDR3 nucleotides are TGCAGCGGGACAGGTGGGACAGGGGTGTCAGAGACCCAGTACTTC. Its protein product is CSGTGGTGVSETQYF. Drawing the rest from reference TRBV29-1 and TRBJ2-5, the complete variable domain is SAVISQKPSRDICQRGTSLTIQCQVDSQVTMMFWYRQQPGQSLTLIATANQGSEATYESGFVIDKFPISRPNLTFSTLTVSNMSPEDSSIYLCSGTGGTGVSETQYFGPGTRLLVL.

The chain carries TRBV2 and TRBJ2-7; tentatively, D is TRBD2 (5 bases). CDR3 length: 19 residues. CDR1 SNHLY and CDR2 FYNNEI come from the germline V gene. Trimming left V 3 bases short and J 1 base short, with 25 bases between. The CDR3 DNA is TGTGCCAGCAGTGATCGGGGAAGTTTCGTTCCGTTCAGTTCCTACGAGCAGTACTTC. Its protein product is CASSDRGSFVPFSSYEQYF.

A single count supports this clone. The chain links TRBV5-1 to TRBJ2-7, with TRBD1 matching 7 bases. V was pared by 0 bases and J by 6 bases, with 9 bases of the junction left unmatched. Germline V CDR1 and CDR2: SGHRS, YFSETQ. CDR3 length: 15 residues. CDR3 residues: CASSLGQGDIGEQYF. CDR3 nucleotides: TGCGCCAGCAGCTTGGGCCAGGGGGACATAGGCGAGCAGTACTTC.

This rearrangement joins TRBV5-1 to TRBJ1-2; 7 bases match TRBD1. V lost 0 bases and J lost 3; bases outside the gene matches: 5. This CDR3 comprises 15 residues. CDR1 and CDR2 from the germline V gene are SGHRS and YFSETQ. CDR3 sequence: CASSLEITGDYGYTF. DNA of the CDR3: TGCGCCAGCAGCTTGGAGATCACAGGGGACTATGGCTACACCTTC.

CDR3 amino acids: CATSRIFPNRQGAHEQYF. In DNA, the CDR3 is TGTGCCACCAGCAGAATCTTCCCGAATAGACAGGGCGCCCACGAGCAGTACTTC. This chain connects TRBV15 to TRBJ2-7; 7 bases fit TRBD1. Germline assignment: CDR1 LNHNV and CDR2 YYDKDF (reference sequence). This CDR3 comprises 18 residues. Trimming cost V 2 bases and J 5 bases; bases outside gene matches: 18.

The rearrangement uses TRBV30 and TRBJ1-5; no definite D call. Germline CDR1 is GTSNPN and CDR2 is SVGIG (reference sequence). Between the trimmed V and J ends, which lost 0 bases and 9 bases, there was a span of 6 bases. The CDR3 loop spans 11 amino acids. The CDR3 reads CAWSVNGPQHF. The CDR3 DNA is TGTGCCTGGAGTGTAAACGGGCCCCAGCATTTT.